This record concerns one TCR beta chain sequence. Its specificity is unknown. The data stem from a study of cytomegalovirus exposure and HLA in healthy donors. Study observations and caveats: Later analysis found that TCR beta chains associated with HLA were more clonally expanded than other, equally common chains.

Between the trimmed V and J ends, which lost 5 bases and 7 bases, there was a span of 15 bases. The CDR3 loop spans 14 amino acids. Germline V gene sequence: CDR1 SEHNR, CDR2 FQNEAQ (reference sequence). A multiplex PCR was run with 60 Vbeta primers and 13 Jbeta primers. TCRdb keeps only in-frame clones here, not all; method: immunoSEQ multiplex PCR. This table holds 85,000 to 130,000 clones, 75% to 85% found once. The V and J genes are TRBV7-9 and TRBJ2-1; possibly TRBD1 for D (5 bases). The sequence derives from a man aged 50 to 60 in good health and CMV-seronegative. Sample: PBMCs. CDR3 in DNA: TGTGCCAGCAGCCCGACTCCAGGGATGAATGAGCAGTTCTTC. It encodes CASSPTPGMNEQFF.